The sequence of this T cell receptor beta chain was determined in a study of T-cell memory formation after mild COVID-19. Looking at the study overall: Largely donor-specific sequence clusters came from a couple of donors.

Trimming at V came to 1 base and at J to 1 base, leaving 8 bases not matched to a gene. Germline values: CDR1 SGHAT, CDR2 FQNNGV. CDR3 length: 17 residues. A 5'RACE reaction primed in the constant segment made cDNA libraries of TCR alpha and TCR beta, and these carried sample barcodes and UMIs. MiXCR, applied by TCRdb to the 5' RACE reads, yields one record per CDR3 protein. The sample has some 440,000 distinct CDR3 sequences; roughly 25% are singletons. The study, taken as a whole, reports: Clones contracting across day 15 to 85 had a balanced CD4/CD8 profile; later expanding clones leaned CD4+.

The table lists this clonotype with a few counts. Its antigen is undetermined. This chain connects TRBV11-2 to TRBJ1-2; 8 nucleotides match TRBD1. The TCR was taken from an adult woman who had mild COVID-19 (a few samples of this study predate the infection). Cell type and time point are not known. Sequencing was carried out using PBMCs or a T cell subset sorted from them (not recorded which). CDR3 nucleotide sequence: TGTGCCAGCAGCTTAGGCCTAGGGACAGGTCGTAACTATGGCTACACCTTC. It yields the protein CASSLGLGTGRNYGYTF.